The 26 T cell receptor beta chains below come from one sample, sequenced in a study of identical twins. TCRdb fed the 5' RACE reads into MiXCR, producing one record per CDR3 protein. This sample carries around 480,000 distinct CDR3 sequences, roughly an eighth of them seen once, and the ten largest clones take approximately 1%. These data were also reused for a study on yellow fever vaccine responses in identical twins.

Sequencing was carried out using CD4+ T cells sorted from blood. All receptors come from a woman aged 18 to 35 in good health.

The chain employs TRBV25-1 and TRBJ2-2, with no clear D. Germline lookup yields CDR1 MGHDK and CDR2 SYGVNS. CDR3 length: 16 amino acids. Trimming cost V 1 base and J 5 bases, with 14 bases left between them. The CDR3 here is CASSEFRHDVTGELFF. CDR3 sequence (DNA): TGTGCCAGCAGTGAATTTCGCCACGATGTGACCGGGGAGCTGTTTTTT.

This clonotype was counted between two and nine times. The CDR3 region has the DNA TGTGCCAGCAGTCAATCGGGACAGGGAAATGAGCAGTTCTTC. Translation: CASSQSGQGNEQFF. This chain joins TRBV6-2 or TRBV6-3 and TRBJ2-1, with TRBD1 identical over 9 bases. Trimming took 5 bases from V and 7 from J; bases not matched to a gene: 6. The V gene's germline CDR1 is MNHEY and CDR2 SVGEGT. This CDR3 is 14 amino acids long.

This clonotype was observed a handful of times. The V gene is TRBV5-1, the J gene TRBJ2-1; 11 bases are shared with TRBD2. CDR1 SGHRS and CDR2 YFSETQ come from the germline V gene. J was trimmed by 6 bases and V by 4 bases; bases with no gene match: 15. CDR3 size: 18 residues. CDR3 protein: CASSPLRLAGGRSNEQFF. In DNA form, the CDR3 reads TGCGCCAGCAGCCCGCTGAGATTAGCGGGGGGGAGAAGCAATGAGCAGTTCTTC.

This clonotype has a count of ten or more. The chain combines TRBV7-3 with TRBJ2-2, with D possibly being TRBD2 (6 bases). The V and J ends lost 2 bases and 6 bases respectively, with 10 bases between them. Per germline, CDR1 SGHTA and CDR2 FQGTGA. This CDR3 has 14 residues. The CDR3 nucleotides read TGTGCCAGCAGCTTAGGAGGGGTAGCCGGGGAGCTGTTTTTT. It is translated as CASSLGGVAGELFF.

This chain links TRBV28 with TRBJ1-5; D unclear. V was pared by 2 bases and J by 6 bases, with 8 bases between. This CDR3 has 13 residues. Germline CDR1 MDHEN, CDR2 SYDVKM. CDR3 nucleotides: TGTGCCAGCAGTTTACCTCCGGCTCAGCCCCAGCATTTT. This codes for CASSLPPAQPQHF.

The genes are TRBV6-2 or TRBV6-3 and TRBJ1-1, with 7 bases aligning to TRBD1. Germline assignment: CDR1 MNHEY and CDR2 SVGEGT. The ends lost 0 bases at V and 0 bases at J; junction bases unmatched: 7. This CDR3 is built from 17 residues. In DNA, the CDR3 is TGTGCCAGCAGTTACTCGAGCGACAGGGATGTGAACACTGAAGCTTTCTTT. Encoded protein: CASSYSSDRDVNTEAFF.

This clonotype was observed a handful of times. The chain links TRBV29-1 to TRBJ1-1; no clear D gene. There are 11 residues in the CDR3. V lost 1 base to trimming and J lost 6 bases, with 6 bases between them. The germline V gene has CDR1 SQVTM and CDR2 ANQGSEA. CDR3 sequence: CSVEGRPEAFF. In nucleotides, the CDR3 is TGCAGCGTTGAAGGCAGACCTGAAGCTTTCTTT.

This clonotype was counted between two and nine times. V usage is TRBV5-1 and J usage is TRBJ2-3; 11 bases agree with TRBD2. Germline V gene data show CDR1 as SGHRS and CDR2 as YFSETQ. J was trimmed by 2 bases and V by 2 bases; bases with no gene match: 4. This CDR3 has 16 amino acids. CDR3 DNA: TGCGCCAGCAGCTTTCCGACTAGCGGGGCCACAGATACGCAGTATTTT. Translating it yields CASSFPTSGATDTQYF.

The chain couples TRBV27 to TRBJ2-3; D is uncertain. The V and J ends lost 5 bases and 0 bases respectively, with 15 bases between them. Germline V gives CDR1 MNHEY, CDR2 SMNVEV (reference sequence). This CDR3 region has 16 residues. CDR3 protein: CASSPGNGPSTDTQYF. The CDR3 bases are TGTGCCAGCAGTCCCGGAAACGGTCCTAGCACAGATACGCAGTATTTT.

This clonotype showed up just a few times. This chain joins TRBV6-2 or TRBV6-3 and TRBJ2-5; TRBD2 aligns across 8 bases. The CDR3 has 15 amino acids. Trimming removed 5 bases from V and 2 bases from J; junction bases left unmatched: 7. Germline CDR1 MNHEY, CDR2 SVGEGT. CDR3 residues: CASSRRLATQETQYF. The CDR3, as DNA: TGTGCCAGCAGTCGAAGACTAGCGACGCAAGAGACCCAGTACTTC.

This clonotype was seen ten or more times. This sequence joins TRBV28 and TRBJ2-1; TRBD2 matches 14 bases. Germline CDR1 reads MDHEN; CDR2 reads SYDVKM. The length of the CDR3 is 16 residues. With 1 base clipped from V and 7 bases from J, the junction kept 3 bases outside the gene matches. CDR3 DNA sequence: TGTGCCAGCAGTTTATTGGGACTAGCGGGAGTTAATGAGCAGTTCTTC. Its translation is CASSLLGLAGVNEQFF.

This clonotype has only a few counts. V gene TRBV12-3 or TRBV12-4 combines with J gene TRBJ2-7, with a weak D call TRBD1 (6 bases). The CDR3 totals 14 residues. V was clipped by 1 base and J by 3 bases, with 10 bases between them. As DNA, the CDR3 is TGTGCCAGCAGTTTAGTGAGCAGGGGCTACGAGCAGTACTTC. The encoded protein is CASSLVSRGYEQYF.

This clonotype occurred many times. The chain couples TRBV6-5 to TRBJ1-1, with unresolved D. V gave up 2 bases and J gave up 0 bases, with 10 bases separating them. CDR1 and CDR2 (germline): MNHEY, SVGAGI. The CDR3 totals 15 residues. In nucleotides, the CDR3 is TGTGCCAGCAGTTACGCGGGTCAACTGAACACTGAAGCTTTCTTT. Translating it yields CASSYAGQLNTEAFF.

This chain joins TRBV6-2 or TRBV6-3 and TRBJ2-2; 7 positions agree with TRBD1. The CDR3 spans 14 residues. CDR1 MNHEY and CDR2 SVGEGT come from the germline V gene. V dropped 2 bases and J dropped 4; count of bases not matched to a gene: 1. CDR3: CASSYGQVTGELFF. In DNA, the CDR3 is TGTGCCAGCAGTTACGGACAGGTCACCGGGGAGCTGTTTTTT.

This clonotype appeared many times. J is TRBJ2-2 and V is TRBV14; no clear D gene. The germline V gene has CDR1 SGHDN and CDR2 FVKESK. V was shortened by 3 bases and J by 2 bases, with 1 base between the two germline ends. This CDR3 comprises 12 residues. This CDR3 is CASSHNTGELFF. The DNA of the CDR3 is TGTGCCAGCAGCCATAACACCGGGGAGCTGTTTTTT.

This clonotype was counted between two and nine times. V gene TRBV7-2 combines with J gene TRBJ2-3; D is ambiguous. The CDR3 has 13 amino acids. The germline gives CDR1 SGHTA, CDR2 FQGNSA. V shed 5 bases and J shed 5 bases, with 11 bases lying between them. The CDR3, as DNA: TGTGCCAGCAGCAATAGGTTGGGAGATACGCAGTATTTT. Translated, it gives CASSNRLGDTQYF.

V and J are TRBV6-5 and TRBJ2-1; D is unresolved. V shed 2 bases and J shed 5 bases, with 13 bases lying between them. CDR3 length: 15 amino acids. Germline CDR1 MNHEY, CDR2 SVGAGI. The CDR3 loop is CASSYTTLGDNEQFF. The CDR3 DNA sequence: TGTGCCAGCAGTTACACCACCCTCGGAGACAATGAGCAGTTCTTC.

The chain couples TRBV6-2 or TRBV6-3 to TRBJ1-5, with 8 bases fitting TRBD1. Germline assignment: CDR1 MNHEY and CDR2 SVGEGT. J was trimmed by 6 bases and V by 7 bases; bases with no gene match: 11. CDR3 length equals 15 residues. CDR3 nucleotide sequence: TGTGCCAGCACAGGCCAGGGGGCAGGGGGTCAGCCCCAGCATTTT. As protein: CASTGQGAGGQPQHF.

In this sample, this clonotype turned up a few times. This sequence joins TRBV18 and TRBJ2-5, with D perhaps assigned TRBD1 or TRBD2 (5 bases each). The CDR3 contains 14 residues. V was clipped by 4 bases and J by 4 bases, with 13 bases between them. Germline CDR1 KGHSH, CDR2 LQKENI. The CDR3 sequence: CASSRSRGVETQYF. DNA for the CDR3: TGTGCCAGCTCACGTTCTCGGGGCGTAGAGACCCAGTACTTC. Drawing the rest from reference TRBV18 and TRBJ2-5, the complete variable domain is NAGVMQNPRHLVRRRGQEARLRCSPMKGHSHVYWYRQLPEEGLKFMVYLQKENIIDESGMPKERFSAEFPKEGPSILRIQQVVRGDSAAYFCASSRSRGVETQYFGPGTRLLVL.

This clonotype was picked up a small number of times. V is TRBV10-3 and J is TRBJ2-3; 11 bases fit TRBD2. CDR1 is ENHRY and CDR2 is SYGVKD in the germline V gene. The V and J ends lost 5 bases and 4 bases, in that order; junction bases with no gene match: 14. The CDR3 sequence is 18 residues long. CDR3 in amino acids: CAISSRGSGGGVADTQYF. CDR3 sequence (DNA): TGTGCCATCAGTTCCCGGGGTAGCGGGGGGGGTGTCGCAGATACGCAGTATTTT.

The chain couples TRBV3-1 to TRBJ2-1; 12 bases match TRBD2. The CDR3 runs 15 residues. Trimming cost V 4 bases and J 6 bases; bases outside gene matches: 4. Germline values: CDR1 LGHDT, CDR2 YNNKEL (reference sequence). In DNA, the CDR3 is TGTGCCAGCAGCCCGACTAGCGGGAGTTCCAATGAGCAGTTCTTC. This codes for CASSPTSGSSNEQFF.

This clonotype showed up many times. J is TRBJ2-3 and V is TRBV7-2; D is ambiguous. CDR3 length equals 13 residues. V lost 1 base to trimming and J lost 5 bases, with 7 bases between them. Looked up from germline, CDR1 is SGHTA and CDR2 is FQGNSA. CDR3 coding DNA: TGTGCCAGCAGCTTAGACGGATTAGATACGCAGTATTTT. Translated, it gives CASSLDGLDTQYF.

CDR3 sequence: CASTSQGVGEQFF. The DNA of the CDR3 is TGCGCCAGCACCTCTCAGGGAGTAGGTGAGCAGTTCTTC. The chain has TRBV5-1 and TRBJ2-1; TRBD1 or TRBD2 may be the D gene (5 bases each). There are 13 residues in the CDR3. Germline V CDR1 and CDR2: SGHRS, YFSETQ. V gave up 6 bases and J gave up 9 bases, with 16 bases separating them. The full variable domain, completed using reference TRBV5-1 and TRBJ2-1, is KAGVTQTPRYLIKTRGQQVTLSCSPISGHRSVSWYQQTPGQGLQFLFEYFSETQRNKGNFPGRFSGRQFSNSRSEMNVSTLELGDSALYLCASTSQGVGEQFFGPGTRLTVL.

The CDR3 loop is CASRLLTLATVKNIQYF. The DNA of the CDR3 is TGTGCCAGCCGGCTCCTGACCCTAGCCACGGTCAAAAACATTCAGTACTTC. J is TRBJ2-4 and V is TRBV25-1; a weak D match, TRBD2 (5 bases). This CDR3 region has 17 residues. V dropped 8 bases and J dropped 3 bases, with 23 bases sitting between them. Germline V lookup: CDR1 MGHDK, CDR2 SYGVNS.

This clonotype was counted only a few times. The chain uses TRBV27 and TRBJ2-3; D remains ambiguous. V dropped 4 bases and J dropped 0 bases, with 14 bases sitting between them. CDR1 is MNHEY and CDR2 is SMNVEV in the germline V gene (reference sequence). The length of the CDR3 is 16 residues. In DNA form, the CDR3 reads TGTGCCAGCAGTTCTACTAAGGGTACTAGCACAGATACGCAGTATTTT. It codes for CASSSTKGTSTDTQYF.

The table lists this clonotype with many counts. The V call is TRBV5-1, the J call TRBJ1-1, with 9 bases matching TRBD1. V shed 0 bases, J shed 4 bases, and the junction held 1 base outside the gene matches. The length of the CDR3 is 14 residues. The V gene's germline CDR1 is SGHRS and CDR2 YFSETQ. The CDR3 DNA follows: TGCGCCAGCAGCTTGGGACAGGGGGGCACTGAAGCTTTCTTT. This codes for CASSLGQGGTEAFF.